This T cell receptor (beta chain) was profiled in a study of blood T cell repertoires in COVID-19 (dated by TCRdb to between 2020 and 2021). About the full investigation: Samples from collaborators originated in the United States, Italy and Spain and spanned both the acute and convalescent phases of COVID-19. The prospective study material was composed of cDNA or gDNA derived from T cells, B-cell-depleted T cells, or PBMCs. Deeply sampled blood TCRbeta repertoires from subjects exposed to, actively infected with, or recovered from COVID-19 were included in the dataset. The repertoires were made available in a free public database intended to serve as a resource for research on the immune response to SARS-CoV-2. The samples were drawn from two sources: the first 160 participants of the ongoing ImmuneRACE study, and 950 to 1,500 subjects contributed by 6 global collaborators. The sample metadata nearly always contained a de-identified subject ID, COVID-19 status, age in years and sex. Where HLA class I and class II types were available, the types were taken from metadata supplied by the sample provider, not from assay-based typing. The full study reports these points: The amount of clinical and demographic metadata varied by source and participant and was provided uncurated.

This clone was observed a few times. What this receptor recognizes is not known. There are no base qualities to consult, and no much larger clone falls within one base. Each collaborating institution followed its own protocols to collect whole blood in K2EDTA tubes. For TCRbeta analysis, collaborator samples were shipped as frozen whole blood, as isolated PBMCs, or as DNA extracted from either sample type. V drops 1 base and J drops 3 bases, leaving 18 bases in between. The germline V gene (reference sequence) provides CDR1 LGHDT and CDR2 YNNKEL. The CDR3 has 17 amino acids, counting the end cysteine and phenylalanine. Only CDR3 DNA remains: 51 bases, in frame from the first base. TCRbeta CDR3 regions were amplified from genomic DNA by means of the immunoSEQ Assay, a bias-controlled multiplex PCR. Per the original workflow: The number of nucleated cells in each sample was estimated by amplification of reference gene primers within the assay. To quantify the absolute abundance of each unique TCRbeta CDR3 rearrangement, sequence reads were collapsed and filtered. For each sample, productive Simpson clonality was calculated by taking the square root of Simpson's diversity index across productive rearrangements. Here the immuneACCESS table is served through TCRdb, limited to in-frame sequences with V and J called. Missing clones are a known gap in these copies; in checked studies unresolved V genes cover under half, and the rest lacks a known reason. V, J and clone size are taken as reported in that table, and D and trimming were inferred from the DNA itself. Across this sample there are some 200,000 clones, with around 88% seen only once. The top ten clones comprise roughly 1.5% of the sample.

This receptor chain uses TRBV3-1 (or the pseudogene TRBV3-2) and TRBJ1-1; no confident D gene assignment can be made. The sequence was obtained from a man aged 18 to 35 with active or convalescent COVID-19. The sample comprised peripheral blood. CDR3 sequence: CASSQVPSALRYTEAFF. The nucleotide sequence is given as TGTGCCAGCAGCCAAGTTCCCTCCGCCCTACGGTACACTGAAGCTTTCTTT.